The sequence of this T cell receptor (beta chain) was determined in a study of cytomegalovirus exposure and HLA in healthy donors. Primers: 60 Vbeta forward and 13 Jbeta reverse. Measured with immunoSEQ multiplex PCR; TCRdb has only the in-frame clones, and not every one. The sample consists of around 200,000 clones, 75% to 90% of them appearing once. Germline values: CDR1 SEHNR, CDR2 FQNEAQ (reference sequence). This CDR3 has 15 amino acids. Trimming removed 5 bases from V and 3 bases from J, with 13 bases in between. The TCR originated in a man aged 40-49 years in good health and CMV-seropositive. The gene calls are TRBV7-9 and TRBJ1-4; tentatively, D is TRBD1 (5 bases). Sequencing input: PBMCs. The CDR3: CASSQDMIPNEKLFF. DNA of the CDR3: TGTGCCAGCAGCCAGGACATGATTCCTAATGAAAAACTGTTTTTT.